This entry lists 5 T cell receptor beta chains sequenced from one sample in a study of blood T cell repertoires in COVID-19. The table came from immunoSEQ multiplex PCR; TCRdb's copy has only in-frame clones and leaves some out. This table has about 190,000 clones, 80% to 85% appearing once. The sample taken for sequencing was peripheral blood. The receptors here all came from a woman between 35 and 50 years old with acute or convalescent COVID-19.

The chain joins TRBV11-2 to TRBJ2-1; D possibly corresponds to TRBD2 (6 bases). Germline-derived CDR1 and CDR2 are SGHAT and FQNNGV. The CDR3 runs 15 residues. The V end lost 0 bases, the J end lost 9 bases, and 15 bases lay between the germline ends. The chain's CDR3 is CASSLDPAGLREQFF. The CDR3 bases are TGTGCCAGCAGCTTAGATCCTGCGGGGCTGCGTGAGCAGTTCTTC.

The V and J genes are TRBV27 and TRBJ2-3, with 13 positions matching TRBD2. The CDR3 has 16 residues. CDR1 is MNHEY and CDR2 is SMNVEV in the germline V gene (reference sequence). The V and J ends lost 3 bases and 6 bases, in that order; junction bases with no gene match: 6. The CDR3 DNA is TGTGCCAGCAGTTTGTCTTTACTAGCGGGAGGGGATACGCAGTATTTT. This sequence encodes CASSLSLLAGGDTQYF.

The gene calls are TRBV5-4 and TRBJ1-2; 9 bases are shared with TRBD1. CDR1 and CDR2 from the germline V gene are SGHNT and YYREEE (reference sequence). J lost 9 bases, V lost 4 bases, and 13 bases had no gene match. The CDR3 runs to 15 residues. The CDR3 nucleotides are TGTGCCAGCAGCCGAAACAGGGGGCTTCCCGCTCGCTACACCTTC. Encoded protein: CASSRNRGLPARYTF. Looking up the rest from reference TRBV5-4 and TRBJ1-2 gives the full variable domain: ETGVTQSPTHLIKTRGQQVTLRCSSQSGHNTVSWYQQALGQGPQFIFQYYREEENGRGNFPPRFSGLQFPNYSSELNVNALELDDSALYLCASSRNRGLPARYTFGSGTRLTVV.

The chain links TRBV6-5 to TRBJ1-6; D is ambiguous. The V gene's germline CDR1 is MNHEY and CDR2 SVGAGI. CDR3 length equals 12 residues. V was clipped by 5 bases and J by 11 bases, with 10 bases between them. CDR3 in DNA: TGTGCCAGCAGTCCGCGGGGTGCACCCCTCCACTTT. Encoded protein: CASSPRGAPLHF.

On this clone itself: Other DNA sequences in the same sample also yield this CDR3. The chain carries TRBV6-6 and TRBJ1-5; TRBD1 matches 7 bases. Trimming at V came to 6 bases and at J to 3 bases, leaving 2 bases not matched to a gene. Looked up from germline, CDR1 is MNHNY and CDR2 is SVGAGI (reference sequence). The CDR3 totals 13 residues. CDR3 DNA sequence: TGTGCCAGCAGCGGACAGGCCAATCAGCCCCAGCATTTT. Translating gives CASSGQANQPQHF.